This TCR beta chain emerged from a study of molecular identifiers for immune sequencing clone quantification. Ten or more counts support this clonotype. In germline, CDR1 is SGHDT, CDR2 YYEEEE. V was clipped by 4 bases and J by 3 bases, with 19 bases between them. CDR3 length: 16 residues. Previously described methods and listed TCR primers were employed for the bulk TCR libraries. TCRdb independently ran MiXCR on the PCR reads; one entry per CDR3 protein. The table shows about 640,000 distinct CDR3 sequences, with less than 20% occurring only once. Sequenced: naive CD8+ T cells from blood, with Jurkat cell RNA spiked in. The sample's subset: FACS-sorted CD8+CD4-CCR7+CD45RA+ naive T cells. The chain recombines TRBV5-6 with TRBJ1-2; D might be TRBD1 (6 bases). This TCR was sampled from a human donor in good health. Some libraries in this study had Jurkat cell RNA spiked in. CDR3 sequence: CASSTGTTHWDYGYTF. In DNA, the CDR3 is TGTGCCAGCAGCACCGGGACAACACACTGGGACTATGGCTACACCTTC.